Listed here is a single T cell receptor (beta chain). Its antigen is undetermined. Repertoires were generated with immunoSEQ multiplex PCR, while TCRdb's copy carries only in-frame clones and drops some. The repertoire has 120,000 or so clones, roughly 90% of them found once; the top ten carry under 2%. The data stem from a study of T cell responses to AZD1222 COVID-19 vaccine. Findings and caveats of the study: Unmutated variant regions reportedly attract nearly half of all spike-specific TCRs. Among those given AZD1222, only five or six were seropositive at baseline. The donor group comprised mostly white British people and more females; the analysis possibly underestimated clonal diversity. There were repertoire samples only from the period after the peak T cell response.

The V and J ends lost 4 bases and 7 bases, in that order; junction bases with no gene match: 12. There are 15 residues in the CDR3. The germline CDR1 and CDR2 sequences are SGHNT and YYREEE (reference sequence). The gene calls are TRBV5-4 and TRBJ1-1; 8 bases are a match to TRBD1. The sample here was peripheral blood, taken on day 0 of AZD1222 vaccination. The source is an adult in good health. CDR3: CASSEEDRGLIEAFF. CDR3 coding DNA: TGTGCCAGCAGCGAGGAAGACAGGGGCCTGATTGAAGCTTTCTTT. Full variable domain (outside the CDR3, taken from reference TRBV5-4 and TRBJ1-1): ETGVTQSPTHLIKTRGQQVTLRCSSQSGHNTVSWYQQALGQGPQFIFQYYREEENGRGNFPPRFSGLQFPNYSSELNVNALELDDSALYLCASSEEDRGLIEAFFGQGTRLTVV.